Following are 26 T cell receptor beta chains from one sample sequenced in a study of blood T cell repertoires in COVID-19. Assay: immunoSEQ multiplex PCR; the TCRdb copy retains only in-frame clones and omits some. Altogether about 280,000 clones are present, roughly 87% being singletons, with the ten largest covering 6%. Sequencing was done on a sample of PBMCs or T cells enriched from blood (not recorded which). The receptors were gathered from a woman aged 40-49 years who had recovered from COVID-19.

CDR3 in DNA: TGTGCCAGCAGCTTAGCGGGAGAATGGGCCGGGGAGCTGTTTTTT. Its protein product is CASSLAGEWAGELFF. This chain connects TRBV7-9 to TRBJ2-2; maybe TRBD2 (5 bases). The CDR3 loop spans 15 amino acids. Germline CDR1 is SEHNR and CDR2 is FQNEAQ (reference sequence). Trimming removed 0 bases from V and 6 bases from J, with 11 bases in between.

The V and J genes are TRBV3-1 (or the pseudogene TRBV3-2) and TRBJ2-5; no reliable D call. This CDR3 comprises 13 residues. V was clipped by 4 bases and J by 2 bases, with 8 bases between them. Germline lookup yields CDR1 LGHDT and CDR2 YNNKEL (reference sequence). CDR3 DNA sequence: TGTGCCAGCAGCCCAACATATCAAGAGACCCAGTACTTC. Translation: CASSPTYQETQYF.

This clone was counted between two and nine times. CDR3 loop: CASSGGQDRGFRFYEQYF. The CDR3 DNA follows: TGCGCCAGCAGTGGAGGGCAGGACAGGGGTTTCCGTTTCTACGAGCAGTACTTC. The chain recombines TRBV10-2 with TRBJ2-7; 9 bases map to TRBD1. CDR3 size: 18 residues. The V gene's germline CDR1 is WSHSY and CDR2 SAAADI. The J segment lost 3 bases and the V segment lost 4 bases, leaving 16 bases of the junction unmatched.

V gene TRBV5-4 combines with J gene TRBJ2-1; 11 bases agree with TRBD2. Germline V lookup: CDR1 SGHNT, CDR2 YYREEE (reference sequence). The CDR3 has 15 residues. Germline trimming cut 5 bases from V and 5 bases from J; bases unmatched to any gene: 6. CDR3 sequence: CASRPLAGGNNEQFF. The CDR3 region has the DNA TGTGCCAGCAGACCGCTAGCGGGAGGAAACAATGAGCAGTTCTTC.

This clone was seen just once. This rearrangement joins TRBV6-5 to TRBJ2-7, with D possibly TRBD2 on 6 matching bases. The CDR3 totals 14 residues. Trimming took off 6 bases at V and 2 bases at J, with 14 bases between the two ends. Germline values: CDR1 MNHEY, CDR2 SVGAGI. DNA of the CDR3: TGTGCCAGCAGGGAGCGGGTGGGGCCCTACGAGCAGTACTTC. Protein: CASRERVGPYEQYF.

The chain carries TRBV9 and TRBJ2-5, with 14 bases that match TRBD2. Germline CDR1 reads SGDLS; CDR2 reads YYNGEE. CDR3 length: 19 amino acids. V was pared by 3 bases and J by 1 base, with 11 bases of the junction left unmatched. The CDR3 loop reads CASSAPSGLAGEGQETQYF. DNA of the CDR3: TGTGCCAGCAGCGCGCCCTCGGGACTAGCGGGAGAAGGCCAAGAGACCCAGTACTTC.

This chain uses TRBV28 with TRBJ1-2; D remains unclear. Trimming removed 8 bases at V and 6 bases at J, with 16 bases between. Germline values: CDR1 MDHEN, CDR2 SYDVKM. The CDR3 covers 13 residues. The chain's CDR3 is CASGADSFNGYTF. The CDR3 DNA is TGTGCCAGCGGAGCGGACTCCTTTAATGGCTACACCTTC.

The CDR3 is CASRWWSVGPIGQPQHF. CDR3 coding DNA: TGTGCCAGCAGGTGGTGGTCCGTGGGGCCAATCGGTCAGCCCCAGCATTTT. The chain couples TRBV27 to TRBJ1-5; possibly TRBD1 for D (5 bases). CDR1 and CDR2 (germline): MNHEY, SMNVEV (reference sequence). Trimming took 6 bases from V and 6 from J, leaving 24 bases between them. The CDR3 extends over 17 amino acids.

The chain uses TRBV19 and TRBJ1-1, with D possibly being TRBD1 (5 bases). CDR1 and CDR2 from the germline V gene are LNHDA and SQIVND (reference sequence). The CDR3 spans 13 residues. The V and J ends lost 7 bases and 1 base respectively, with 10 bases between them. Here the CDR3 reads CASTRTGNTEAFF. The CDR3 bases are TGTGCCAGTACCCGAACAGGGAACACTGAAGCTTTCTTT.

This clone was detected ten times or more. This sequence joins TRBV2 and TRBJ1-6; no clear D. The V and J ends lost 6 bases and 8 bases respectively, with 17 bases between them. CDR1 and CDR2 from the germline V gene are SNHLY and FYNNEI. The CDR3 runs to 15 residues. The CDR3 DNA reads TGTGCCAGCAGCGAACAGATCCCCCGGGATTCACCCCTCCACTTT. Translation gives CASSEQIPRDSPLHF.

The V and J genes are TRBV6-5 and TRBJ1-4; no definite D call. Germline V gives CDR1 MNHEY, CDR2 SVGAGI. Deletions cut 10 bases from V and 4 bases from J, with 10 bases between. The CDR3 spans 12 residues. CDR3 sequence: CATGEGNEKLFF. CDR3 coding DNA: TGTGCCACCGGGGAGGGTAATGAAAAACTGTTTTTT.

This chain connects TRBV7-3 to TRBJ2-3, with 9 bases lining up with TRBD2. J lost 2 bases, V lost 2 bases, and 5 bases had no gene match. The CDR3 sequence is 16 residues long. CDR1 and CDR2 from the germline V gene are SGHTA and FQGTGA. CDR3 nucleotides: TGTGCCAGCAGCTTAGGGGGACTAGCCTCCACAGATACGCAGTATTTT. Translating it yields CASSLGGLASTDTQYF.

This chain uses TRBV5-6 with TRBJ2-2; possibly TRBD2 for D (7 bases). Per germline, CDR1 SGHDT and CDR2 YYEEEE. The length of the CDR3 is 14 residues. V gave up 4 bases and J gave up 9 bases, with 16 bases separating them. This chain's CDR3 is CASSPGAGERELFF. The CDR3 region has the DNA TGTGCCAGCAGCCCGGGGGCGGGAGAACGGGAGCTGTTTTTT.

This chain connects TRBV19 to TRBJ2-7, with 10 bases fitting TRBD1. The trim removed 5 bases at V and 3 bases at J, leaving 13 bases unmatched. This CDR3 spans 17 amino acids. Germline V gene lookup returns CDR1 LNHDA and CDR2 SQIVND (reference sequence). The CDR3 nucleotides are TGTGCCAGTAGTCCGAAAGTGGGGACAGGGGCTCTCTACGAGCAGTACTTC. This codes for CASSPKVGTGALYEQYF.

Only one count was recorded for this clone. The chain employs TRBV19 and TRBJ2-6; TRBD1 is a possible D gene (6 bases). CDR1 and CDR2 (germline): LNHDA, SQIVND (reference sequence). Deletions cut 3 bases from V and 4 bases from J, with 16 bases between. This CDR3 region has 17 residues. In DNA, the CDR3 is TGTGCCAGTAGTATTCTTGGGACACCCCCCGGGGCCAACGTCCTGACTTTC. Translation: CASSILGTPPGANVLTF. The full variable domain, its missing parts supplied by reference TRBV19 and TRBJ2-6, is DGGITQSPKYLFRKEGQNVTLSCEQNLNHDAMYWYRQDPGQGLRLIYYSQIVNDFQKGDIAEGYSVSREKKESFPLTVTSAQKNPTAFYLCASSILGTPPGANVLTFGAGSRLTVL.

This clone was counted a few times. V is TRBV3-1 (or the pseudogene TRBV3-2) and J is TRBJ1-6, with D possibly matching TRBD1 (5 bases). Germline loops: CDR1 LGHDT, CDR2 YNNKEL (reference sequence). This CDR3 is 14 amino acids long. The ends were cut back, 4 bases at V and 4 bases at J, with 8 bases in the middle. CDR3 nucleotide sequence: TGTGCCAGCAGCCCCGGGGGGTATAATTCACCCCTCCACTTT. Residues: CASSPGGYNSPLHF.

V is TRBV7-9 and J is TRBJ1-1; D might be TRBD1 (6 bases). Trimming took off 5 bases at V and 7 bases at J, with 11 bases between the two ends. The germline CDR1 and CDR2 sequences are SEHNR and FQNEAQ (reference sequence). There are 12 residues in the CDR3. CDR3 region: CASSPGQLEAFF. CDR3 nucleotide sequence: TGTGCCAGCAGCCCCGGACAGCTTGAAGCTTTCTTT.

This chain links TRBV7-9 with TRBJ2-3, with TRBD1 matching over 9 bases. Germline V CDR1 and CDR2: SEHNR, FQNEAQ (reference sequence). V trimming: 4 bases; J trimming: 8 bases; junction bases outside the gene matches: 13. This CDR3 region has 16 residues. DNA of the CDR3: TGTGCCAGCAGCTCCGACAGGGGGGTTGCCAAAGTTACGCAGTATTTT. Its translation: CASSSDRGVAKVTQYF. Full variable domain (outside the CDR3, taken from reference TRBV7-9 and TRBJ2-3): DTGVSQNPRHKITKRGQNVTFRCDPISEHNRLYWYRQTLGQGPEFLTYFQNEAQLEKSRLLSDRFSAERPKGSFSTLEIQRTEQGDSAMYLCASSSDRGVAKVTQYFGPGTRLTVL.

The J gene is TRBJ1-2, the V gene TRBV27; D is possibly TRBD1 (6 bases). The CDR3 totals 14 residues. Trimming removed 4 bases from V and 8 bases from J, with 17 bases in between. The germline V gene has CDR1 MNHEY and CDR2 SMNVEV (reference sequence). CDR3 region: CASSSQTGGGGYTF. CDR3 nucleotides: TGTGCCAGCAGTTCCCAGACAGGCGGCGGGGGCTACACCTTC.

The CDR3 reads CASSYSGAHNEQFF. In DNA form, the CDR3 reads TGTGCCAGCAGTTACTCGGGAGCGCACAATGAGCAGTTCTTC. This chain joins TRBV6-2 or TRBV6-3 and TRBJ2-1; a weak D match, TRBD2 (5 bases). The germline V gene encodes CDR1 MNHEY and CDR2 SVGEGT. The V gene lost 0 bases and the J gene lost 5 bases, with 8 bases spanning the gap. The CDR3 length is 14 residues.

The chain employs TRBV2 and TRBJ1-2; D may be TRBD1 (6 bases). The germline gives CDR1 SNHLY, CDR2 FYNNEI. Trimming cost V 11 bases and J 5 bases, with 24 bases left between them. The CDR3 loop spans 15 amino acids. CDR3 amino acids: CASAARTVLQYGYTF. CDR3 bases: TGTGCCTCAGCCGCCCGGACAGTTCTTCAGTATGGCTACACCTTC.

The chain is built from TRBV30 and TRBJ2-7; 12 positions match TRBD2. This CDR3 region has 15 residues. Germline V gives CDR1 GTSNPN, CDR2 SVGIG (reference sequence). The V and J ends lost 2 bases and 3 bases, in that order; junction bases with no gene match: 5. The CDR3 is CAWSQLAGGGYEQYF. The CDR3 nucleotides are TGTGCCTGGAGTCAACTAGCGGGAGGAGGCTACGAGCAGTACTTC.

The chain is built from TRBV28 and TRBJ1-3, with D hard to call. This CDR3 spans 15 amino acids. V dropped 0 bases and J dropped 4 bases, with 10 bases sitting between them. Germline V gene data show CDR1 as MDHEN and CDR2 as SYDVKM. The CDR3 DNA reads TGTGCCAGCAGTTTATGGTCCCCTACCGGAAACACCATATATTTT. Translation: CASSLWSPTGNTIYF. Combining the CDR3 with reference TRBV28 and TRBJ1-3 gives the whole variable domain DVKVTQSSRYLVKRTGEKVFLECVQDMDHENMFWYRQDPGLGLRLIYFSYDVKMKEKGDIPEGYSVSREKKERFSLILESASTNQTSMYLCASSLWSPTGNTIYFGEGSWLTVV.

The gene calls are TRBV28 and TRBJ2-1; perhaps TRBD2 as D (5 bases). CDR3 length: 13 amino acids. The ends were cut back, 2 bases at V and 6 bases at J, with 8 bases in the middle. The germline gives CDR1 MDHEN, CDR2 SYDVKM. The DNA of the CDR3 is TGTGCCAGCAGTTTAGGACTCGTCAATGAGCAGTTCTTC. It codes for CASSLGLVNEQFF.

In its sample, this clone was seen once. This sequence joins TRBV7-2 and TRBJ2-5; D possibly corresponds to TRBD2 (6 bases). Germline V gene data show CDR1 as SGHTA and CDR2 as FQGNSA. Trimming shortened V by 1 base and J by 5 bases, and 11 bases separated the two germline ends. The CDR3 has 14 amino acids. Here the CDR3 DNA reads TGTGCCAGCAGCTTAGGGCGGGGTACGGAGACCCAGTACTTC. As protein: CASSLGRGTETQYF.

The chain employs TRBV4-1 and TRBJ1-4, with D unresolved. The CDR3 covers 15 residues. Germline-derived CDR1 and CDR2 are MGHRA and YSYEKL. The V gene lost 4 bases and the J gene lost 4 bases, with 13 bases spanning the gap. The CDR3 reads CASSLLHGVNEKLFF. The CDR3 nucleotides are TGCGCCAGCAGCCTCCTCCACGGTGTTAATGAAAAACTGTTTTTT.